The text below deals with one T cell receptor (beta chain). Its antigen is not identified. This sample stems from a study of cytomegalovirus exposure and HLA in healthy donors. Germline lookup yields CDR1 SGHRS and CDR2 YFSETQ. With 4 bases removed from V and 1 base from J, the gap between germline ends came to 12 bases. This CDR3 is 14 amino acids long. Notes on the study in general: Presence/absence analyses took donor sequencing depth as roughly uniform. Within an earlier analysis, most TCR beta V segments proved productive either about 90% or about 30% of the time.

PCR employed 60 Vbeta and 13 Jbeta primers. Libraries were prepared by immunoSEQ multiplex PCR; TCRdb keeps only in-frame clonotypes and omits some of them. The sample contains under 200,000 clones, roughly 85% of which appear only once. Input material: PBMCs. The source of this sequence is a male donor in good health and CMV-seropositive. This sequence joins TRBV5-1 and TRBJ2-7, with D perhaps matching TRBD1 (6 bases). The CDR3, as DNA: TGCGCCAGCAGCATCCGGACAGATTCCTACGAGCAGTACTTC. Protein product: CASSIRTDSYEQYF.